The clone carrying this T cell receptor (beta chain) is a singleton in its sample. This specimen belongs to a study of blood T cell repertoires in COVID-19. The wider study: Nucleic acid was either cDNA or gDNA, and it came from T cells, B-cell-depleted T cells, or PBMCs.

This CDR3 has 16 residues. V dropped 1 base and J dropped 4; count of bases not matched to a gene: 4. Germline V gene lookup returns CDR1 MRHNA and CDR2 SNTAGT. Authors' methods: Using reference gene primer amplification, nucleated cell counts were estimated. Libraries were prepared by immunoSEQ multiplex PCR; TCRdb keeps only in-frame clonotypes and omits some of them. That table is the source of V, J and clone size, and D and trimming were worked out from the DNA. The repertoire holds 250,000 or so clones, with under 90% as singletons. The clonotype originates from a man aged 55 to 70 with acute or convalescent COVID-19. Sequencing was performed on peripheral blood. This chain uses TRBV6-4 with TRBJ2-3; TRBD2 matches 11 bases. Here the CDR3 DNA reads TGTGCCAGCAGTGACTGTGGTAGCGGGAGGGCAGATACGCAGTATTTT. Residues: CASSDCGSGRADTQYF.